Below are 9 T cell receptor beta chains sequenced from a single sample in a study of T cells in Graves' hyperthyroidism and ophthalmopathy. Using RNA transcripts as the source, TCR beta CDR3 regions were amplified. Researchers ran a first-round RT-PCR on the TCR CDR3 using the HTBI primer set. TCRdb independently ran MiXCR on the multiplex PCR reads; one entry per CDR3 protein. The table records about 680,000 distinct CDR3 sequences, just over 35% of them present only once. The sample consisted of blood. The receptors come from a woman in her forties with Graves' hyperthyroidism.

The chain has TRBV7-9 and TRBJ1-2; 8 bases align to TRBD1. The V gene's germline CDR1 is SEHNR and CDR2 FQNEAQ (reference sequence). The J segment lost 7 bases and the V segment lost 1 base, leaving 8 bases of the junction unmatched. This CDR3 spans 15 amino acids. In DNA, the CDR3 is TGTGCCAGCAGCTTAGACGGGACAGGACACTGTGGCTACACCTTC. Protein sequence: CASSLDGTGHCGYTF.

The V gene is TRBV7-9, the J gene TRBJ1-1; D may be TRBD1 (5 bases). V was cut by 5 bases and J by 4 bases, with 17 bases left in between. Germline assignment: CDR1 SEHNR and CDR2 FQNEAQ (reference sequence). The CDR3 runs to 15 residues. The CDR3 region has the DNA TGTGCCAGCAGCGATCAAGGCGGGGGTGGCACTGAAGCTTTCTTT. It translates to CASSDQGGGGTEAFF.

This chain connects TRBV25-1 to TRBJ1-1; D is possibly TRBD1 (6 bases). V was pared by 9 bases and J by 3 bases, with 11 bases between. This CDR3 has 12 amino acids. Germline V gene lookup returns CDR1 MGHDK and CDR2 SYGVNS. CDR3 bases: TGTGCCAGGGGGGGGCGGGACACTGAAGCTTTCTTT. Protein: CARGGRDTEAFF.

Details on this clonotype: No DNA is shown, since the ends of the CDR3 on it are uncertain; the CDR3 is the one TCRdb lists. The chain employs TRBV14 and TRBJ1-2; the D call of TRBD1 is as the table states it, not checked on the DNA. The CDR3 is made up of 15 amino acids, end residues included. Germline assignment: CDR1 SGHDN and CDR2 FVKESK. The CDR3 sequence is CASSQDLYGVGRGTF.

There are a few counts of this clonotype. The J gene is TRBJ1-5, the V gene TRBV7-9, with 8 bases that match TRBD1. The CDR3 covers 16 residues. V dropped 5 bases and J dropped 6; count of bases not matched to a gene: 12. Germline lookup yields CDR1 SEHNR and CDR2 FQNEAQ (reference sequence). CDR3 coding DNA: TGTGCCAGCAGCCAAGCGACAGGGGCCATTTCTCAGCCCCAGCATTTT. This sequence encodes CASSQATGAISQPQHF. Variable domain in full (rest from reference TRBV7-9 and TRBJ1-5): DTGVSQNPRHKITKRGQNVTFRCDPISEHNRLYWYRQTLGQGPEFLTYFQNEAQLEKSRLLSDRFSAERPKGSFSTLEIQRTEQGDSAMYLCASSQATGAISQPQHFGDGTRLSIL.

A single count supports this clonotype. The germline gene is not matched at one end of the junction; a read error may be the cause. CDR3 residues: CVSSIQDGANYGYTF. The CDR3 DNA is TGTGTCAGCAGCATACAGGATGGGGCTAACTATGGCTACACCTTC. The V gene is TRBV11-2, the J gene TRBJ1-2; perhaps TRBD1 as D (5 bases). The CDR3 loop spans 15 amino acids. In germline, CDR1 is SGHAT, CDR2 FQNNGV.

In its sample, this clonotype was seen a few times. CDR3 residues: CASSLARRGYGYTF. The CDR3 DNA follows: TGTGCCAGCAGTTTGGCCAGGAGGGGCTATGGCTACACCTTC. J is TRBJ1-2 and V is TRBV27; D is possibly TRBD1 (5 bases). V was clipped by 3 bases and J by 4 bases, with 12 bases between them. This CDR3 region has 14 residues. CDR1 is MNHEY and CDR2 is SMNVEV in the germline V gene (reference sequence).

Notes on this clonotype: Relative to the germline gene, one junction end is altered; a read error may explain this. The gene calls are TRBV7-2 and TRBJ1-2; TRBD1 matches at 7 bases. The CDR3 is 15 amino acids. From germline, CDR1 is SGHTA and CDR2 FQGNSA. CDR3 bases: TGTGCCAGCAGTTTAGGGGACAGAATTAACTATGGCTACACCTTC. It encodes CASSLGDRINYGYTF. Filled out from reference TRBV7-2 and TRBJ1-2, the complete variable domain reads GAGVSQSPSNKVTEKGKDVELRCDPISGHTALYWYRQSLGQGLEFLIYFQGNSAPDKSGLPSDRFSAERTGGSVSTLTIQRTQQEDSAVYLCASSLGDRINYGYTFGSGTRLTVV.

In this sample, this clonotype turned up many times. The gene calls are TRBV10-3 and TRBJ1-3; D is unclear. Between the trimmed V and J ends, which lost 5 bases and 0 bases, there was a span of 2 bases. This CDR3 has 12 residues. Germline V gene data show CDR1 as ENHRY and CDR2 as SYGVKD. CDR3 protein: CAISNSGNTIYF. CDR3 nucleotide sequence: TGTGCCATCAGTAACTCTGGAAACACCATATATTTT.